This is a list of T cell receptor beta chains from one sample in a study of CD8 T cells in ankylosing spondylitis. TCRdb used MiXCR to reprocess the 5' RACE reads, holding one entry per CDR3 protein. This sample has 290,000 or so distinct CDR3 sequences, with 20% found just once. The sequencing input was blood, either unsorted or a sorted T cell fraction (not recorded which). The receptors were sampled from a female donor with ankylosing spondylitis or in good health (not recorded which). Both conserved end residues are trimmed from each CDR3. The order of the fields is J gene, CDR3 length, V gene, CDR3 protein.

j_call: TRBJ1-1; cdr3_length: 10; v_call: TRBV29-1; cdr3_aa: SSSTGPTEAF
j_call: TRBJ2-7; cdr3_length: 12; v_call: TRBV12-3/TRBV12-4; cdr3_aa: ASSFHRSSYEQY
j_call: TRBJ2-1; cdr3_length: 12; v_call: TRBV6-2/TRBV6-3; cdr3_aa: ASARDRAYNEQF
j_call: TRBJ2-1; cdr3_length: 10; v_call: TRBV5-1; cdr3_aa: ASSPDRGKQF
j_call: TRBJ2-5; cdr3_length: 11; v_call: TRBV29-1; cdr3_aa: SGELSGAETQY
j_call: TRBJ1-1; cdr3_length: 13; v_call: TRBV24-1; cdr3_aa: ATSDPRTGGAEAF
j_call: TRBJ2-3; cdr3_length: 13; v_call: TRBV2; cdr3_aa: ASSLRQGGIDTQY
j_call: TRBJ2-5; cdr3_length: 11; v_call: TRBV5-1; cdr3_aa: ASSFSVQETQY
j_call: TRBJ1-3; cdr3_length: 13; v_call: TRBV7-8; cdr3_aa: ASSLLTHMADTIY
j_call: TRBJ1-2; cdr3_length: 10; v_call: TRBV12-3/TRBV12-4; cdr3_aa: ASRAGLGGYT
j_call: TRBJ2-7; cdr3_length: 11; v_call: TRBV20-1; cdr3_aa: SASAGFAYEQY
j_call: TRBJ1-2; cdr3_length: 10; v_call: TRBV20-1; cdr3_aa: SASRGDYGYT
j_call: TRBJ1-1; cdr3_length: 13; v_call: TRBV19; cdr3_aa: ASSIPGGGNTEAF
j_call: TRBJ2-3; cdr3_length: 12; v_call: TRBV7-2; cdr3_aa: ASIHPSRSDTQY
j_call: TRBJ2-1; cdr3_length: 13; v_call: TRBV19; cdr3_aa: ASSILGSPYNEQF
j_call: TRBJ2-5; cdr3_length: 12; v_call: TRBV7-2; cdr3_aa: ASRRGPNQETQY
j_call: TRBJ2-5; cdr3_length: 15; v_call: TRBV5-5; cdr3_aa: ASSLLGIAGVRETQY
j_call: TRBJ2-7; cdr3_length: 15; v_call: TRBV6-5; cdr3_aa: ASSYSNTLGQVEIEY
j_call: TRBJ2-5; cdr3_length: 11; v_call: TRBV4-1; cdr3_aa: ASSQGPLEAQY
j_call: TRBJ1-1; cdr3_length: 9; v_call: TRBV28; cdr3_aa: ASTTYTEAF
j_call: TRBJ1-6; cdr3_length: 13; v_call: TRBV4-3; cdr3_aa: ASSQEAGGYSPLH
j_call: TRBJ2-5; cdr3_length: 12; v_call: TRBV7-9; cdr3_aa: ASSPSRADETQY
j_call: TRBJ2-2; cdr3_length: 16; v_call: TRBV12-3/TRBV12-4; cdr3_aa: ASKSLGLAGLYTGELF
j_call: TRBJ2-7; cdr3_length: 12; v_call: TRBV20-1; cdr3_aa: SVTNGRLSYEQY
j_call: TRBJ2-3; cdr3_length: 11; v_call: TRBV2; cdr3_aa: ASNGQFTDTQY
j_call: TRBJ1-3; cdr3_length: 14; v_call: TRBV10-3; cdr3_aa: AISESAGFGENTIY
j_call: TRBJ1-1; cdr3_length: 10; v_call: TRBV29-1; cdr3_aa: SVDLGGTEAF
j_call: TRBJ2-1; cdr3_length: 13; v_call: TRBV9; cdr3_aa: ASSFLAAEGDEQF
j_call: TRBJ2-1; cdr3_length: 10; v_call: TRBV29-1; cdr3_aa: SVETGRNEQF
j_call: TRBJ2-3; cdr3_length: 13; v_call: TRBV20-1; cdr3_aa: SARDRAGAGDTQY
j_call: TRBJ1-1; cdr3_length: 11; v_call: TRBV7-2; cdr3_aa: ASSLQGTTEAF
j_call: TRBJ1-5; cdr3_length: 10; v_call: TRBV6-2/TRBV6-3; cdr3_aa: ASSYGGQPQH
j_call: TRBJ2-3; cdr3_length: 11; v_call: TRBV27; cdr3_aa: ASSPHSTDTQY
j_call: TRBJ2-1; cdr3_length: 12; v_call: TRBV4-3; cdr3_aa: ASSPEKGRFEQF
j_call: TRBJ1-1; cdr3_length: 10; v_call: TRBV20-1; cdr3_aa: SAQGPDTEAF
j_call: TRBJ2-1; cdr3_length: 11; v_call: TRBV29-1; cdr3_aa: TTGGREKDEQF
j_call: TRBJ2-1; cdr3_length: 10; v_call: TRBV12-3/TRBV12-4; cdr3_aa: ASRLEDDEQF
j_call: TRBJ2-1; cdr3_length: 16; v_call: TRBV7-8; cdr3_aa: ASSLGVGRQIGGNEQF
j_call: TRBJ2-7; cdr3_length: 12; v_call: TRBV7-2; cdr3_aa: ASSFSGRKDEQY
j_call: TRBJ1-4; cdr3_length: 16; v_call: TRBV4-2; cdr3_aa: ASSQDYGGGSGNEKLF
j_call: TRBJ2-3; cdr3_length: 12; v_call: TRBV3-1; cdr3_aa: ASSQDKLTDTQY
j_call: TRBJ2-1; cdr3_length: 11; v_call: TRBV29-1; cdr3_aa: SVLSGPINEQF
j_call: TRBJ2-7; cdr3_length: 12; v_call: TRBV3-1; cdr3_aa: ASSFDGLAGEQY
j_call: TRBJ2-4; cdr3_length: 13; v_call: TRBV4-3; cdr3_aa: ASSQGGLAKNIQY
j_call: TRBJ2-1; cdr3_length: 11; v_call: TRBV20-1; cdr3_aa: SANTGGGYEQF
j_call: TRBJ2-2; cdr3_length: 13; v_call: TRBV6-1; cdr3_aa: ASSKQGVNTGELF
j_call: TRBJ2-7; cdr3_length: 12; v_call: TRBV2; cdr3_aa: ASSQGQILYEQY
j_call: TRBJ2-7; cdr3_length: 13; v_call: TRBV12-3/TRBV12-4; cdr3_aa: ASSLSWTTSGEQY
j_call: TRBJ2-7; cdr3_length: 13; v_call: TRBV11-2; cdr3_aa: ASSLALQPDYEQY
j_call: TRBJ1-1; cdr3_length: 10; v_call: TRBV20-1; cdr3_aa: SVDRSGTEAF
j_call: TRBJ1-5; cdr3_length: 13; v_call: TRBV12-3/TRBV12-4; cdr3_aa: ASSPTTGMHQPQH
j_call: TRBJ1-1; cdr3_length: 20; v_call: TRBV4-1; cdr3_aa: ASSQGFSTALGQGLMNTEAF
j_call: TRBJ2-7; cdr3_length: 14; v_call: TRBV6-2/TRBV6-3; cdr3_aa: ASSYQGLAVSYEQY
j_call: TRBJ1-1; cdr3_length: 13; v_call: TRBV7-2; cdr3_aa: ASSLVSGVNTEAF